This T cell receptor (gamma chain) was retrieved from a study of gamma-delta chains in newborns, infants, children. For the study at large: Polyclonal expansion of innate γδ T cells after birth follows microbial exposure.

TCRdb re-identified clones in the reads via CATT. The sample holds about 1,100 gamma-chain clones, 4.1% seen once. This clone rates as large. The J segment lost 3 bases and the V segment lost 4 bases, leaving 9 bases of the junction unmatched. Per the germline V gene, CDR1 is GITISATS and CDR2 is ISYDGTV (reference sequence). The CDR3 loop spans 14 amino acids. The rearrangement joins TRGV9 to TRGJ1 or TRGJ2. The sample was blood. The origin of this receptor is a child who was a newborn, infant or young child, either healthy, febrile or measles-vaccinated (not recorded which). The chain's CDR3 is CALWDPERYYKKLF. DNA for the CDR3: TGTGCCTTGTGGGACCCGGAGCGTTATTATAAGAAACTCTTT.